The present entry profiles one T cell receptor beta chain with its context. This sample was included in a study of blood T cells in healthy people across ages. A second roughly 6 to 12 cycle PCR used barcoded and J-beta primers. TCRdb redid the calling of the 5' RACE reads with MiXCR, one entry per CDR3 protein. The table includes approximately 1.5 million distinct CDR3 sequences, roughly 43% detected once. V lost 8 bases, J lost 4 bases, and 3 bases stayed unmatched. The CDR3 covers 12 residues. The germline gives CDR1 ENHRY, CDR2 SYGVKD. The receptor was isolated from a young woman in good health. The genes are TRBV10-3 and TRBJ2-7; 9 bases align to TRBD2. Sequences were obtained from blood. The CDR3 DNA sequence: TGTGCCATCTCTAGCGGGGTATACGAGCAGTACTTC. This codes for CAISSGVYEQYF.